The 22 T cell receptor beta chains below come from one sample, sequenced in a study of blood T cell repertoires in COVID-19. Profiling relied on immunoSEQ multiplex PCR, and the TCRdb table lists in-frame clones only, not all of them. The table shows about 52,000 clones, with over 75% occurring only once. What was sequenced was peripheral blood. These receptors were taken from an elderly woman with COVID-19, enrolled during active disease.

V gene TRBV27 combines with J gene TRBJ2-7; the D gene is possibly TRBD1 (5 bases). V shed 2 bases and J shed 2 bases, with 7 bases lying between them. CDR3 size: 13 residues. CDR1 MNHEY and CDR2 SMNVEV come from the germline V gene (reference sequence). CDR3 bases: TGTGCCAGCAGTTTAGGACATGCCTACGAGCAGTACTTC. This codes for CASSLGHAYEQYF.

This clone has just one count. This sequence joins TRBV14 and TRBJ2-5; 10 bases are a match to TRBD1. With V trimmed by 2 bases and J by 8 bases, 5 bases remained unmatched. Per germline, CDR1 SGHDN and CDR2 FVKESK. CDR3 length: 14 residues. The CDR3 nucleotides read TGTGCCAGCAGCCAACAGACAGGGGGCAGCACCCAGTACTTC. Residues: CASSQQTGGSTQYF.

This chain links TRBV27 with TRBJ2-2, with 8 bases that match TRBD1. The CDR3 runs to 16 residues. Germline CDR1 reads MNHEY; CDR2 reads SMNVEV (reference sequence). Trimming at V came to 5 bases and at J to 3 bases, leaving 8 bases not matched to a gene. The DNA for the CDR3 is TGTGCCAGCAGTCCACCGGACAGGGTTGACACCGGGGAGCTGTTTTTT. Translation gives CASSPPDRVDTGELFF.

The CDR3 coding sequence is TGTGCCAGCAGCTTAGCTAGCGGCTGGGCCTACAATGAGCAGTTCTTC. Translating gives CASSLASGWAYNEQFF. This chain connects TRBV7-9 to TRBJ2-1; perhaps TRBD2 as D (6 bases). The CDR3 totals 16 residues. Trimming pared 0 bases from V and 2 bases from J, leaving 11 bases between. Germline CDR1 SEHNR, CDR2 FQNEAQ (reference sequence).

The V gene is TRBV19, the J gene TRBJ1-5; 10 nucleotides line up with TRBD1. V gave up 7 bases and J gave up 4 bases; unmatched junction bases: 7. CDR3 length equals 15 residues. Germline V lookup: CDR1 LNHDA, CDR2 SQIVND (reference sequence). The CDR3 coding sequence is TGTGCCAGTATTCCCCCGGGACAGGGGAATCAGCCCCAGCATTTT. This translates into CASIPPGQGNQPQHF.

The genes are TRBV5-6 and TRBJ1-5; D not certain. V lost 7 bases and J 2 bases, leaving 10 bases between the germline ends. This CDR3 contains 13 residues. Germline assignment: CDR1 SGHDT and CDR2 YYEEEE. CDR3 nucleotides: TGTGCCAGCCAATTGAGGGGCAATCAGCCCCAGCATTTT. Translation gives CASQLRGNQPQHF. Supplemented by reference TRBV5-6 and TRBJ1-5, the full variable domain reads DAGVTQSPTHLIKTRGQQVTLRCSPKSGHDTVSWYQQALGQGPQFIFQYYEEEERQRGNFPDRFSGHQFPNYSSELNVNALLLGDSALYLCASQLRGNQPQHFGDGTRLSIL.

This rearrangement joins TRBV15 to TRBJ2-3; possible D gene TRBD2, 5 bases. The CDR3 runs to 16 residues. CDR1 and CDR2 from the germline V gene are LNHNV and YYDKDF (reference sequence). Trimming took off 3 bases at V and 4 bases at J, with 17 bases between the two ends. The CDR3 DNA reads as TGTGCCACCAGCAGTGAGGGCCGGAGTAGGGCAGATACGCAGTATTTT. Protein sequence: CATSSEGRSRADTQYF.

The V call is TRBV5-1, the J call TRBJ2-3, with 11 bases fitting TRBD2. Trimming removed 4 bases from V and 4 bases from J; junction bases left unmatched: 8. The CDR3 is made up of 16 amino acids. Germline-derived CDR1 and CDR2 are SGHRS and YFSETQ. The CDR3 DNA follows: TGCGCCAGCAGCAAAACTAGCGGGAGTTTCGCAGATACGCAGTATTTT. Its protein product is CASSKTSGSFADTQYF.

This rearrangement joins TRBV19 to TRBJ2-7, with D possibly being TRBD2 (5 bases). V lost 4 bases and J lost 0, with 10 bases in between. This CDR3 region has 14 residues. Germline values: CDR1 LNHDA, CDR2 SQIVND (reference sequence). The CDR3 DNA reads as TGTGCCAGTAGTAGAATAGGGAGCTCCTACGAGCAGTACTTC. Its protein is CASSRIGSSYEQYF.

This sequence joins TRBV13 and TRBJ1-6; TRBD1 matches at 11 bases. With V trimmed by 5 bases and J by 4 bases, 7 bases remained unmatched. The V gene's germline CDR1 is PRHDT and CDR2 FYEKMQ (reference sequence). The CDR3 runs to 17 residues. As DNA, the CDR3 is TGTGCCAGCAGCGCCCCGGGACAGGGGGGTTATAATTCACCCCTCCACTTT. This translates into CASSAPGQGGYNSPLHF.

This chain uses TRBV25-1 with TRBJ2-7; 9 nucleotides line up with TRBD1. This CDR3 spans 16 amino acids. The germline V gene encodes CDR1 MGHDK and CDR2 SYGVNS. J lost 5 bases, V lost 5 bases, and 13 bases had no gene match. The CDR3 DNA is TGTGCCAGCAGTCCCAGGTTCGGGACAGGGTCAAACGAGCAGTACTTC. Protein sequence: CASSPRFGTGSNEQYF.

The chain uses TRBV4-2 and TRBJ2-5; the D is unclear. The V end was cut by 5 bases, the J end by 2 bases, with 6 bases between. In germline, CDR1 is LGHNA, CDR2 YNFKEQ. The CDR3 runs 12 residues. CDR3 residues: CASSESQETQYF. CDR3 nucleotide sequence: TGTGCCAGCAGCGAGTCACAAGAGACCCAGTACTTC.

V usage is TRBV2 and J usage is TRBJ1-1, with 8 bases fitting TRBD1. Germline CDR1 SNHLY, CDR2 FYNNEI. The CDR3 has 14 amino acids. With V trimmed by 3 bases and J by 6 bases, 6 bases remained unmatched. The CDR3 sequence is CASSDPRGLPEAFF. The CDR3 bases are TGTGCCAGCAGTGATCCCAGGGGGCTCCCTGAAGCTTTCTTT.

This clone appeared a few times. The chain carries TRBV5-1 and TRBJ2-2; 7 nucleotides match TRBD1. The CDR3 sequence is 16 residues long. Germline V gene data show CDR1 as SGHRS and CDR2 as YFSETQ. V was clipped by 7 bases and J by 2 bases; unmatched bases: 11. In DNA, the CDR3 is TGCGCCAGCGGACCCAGGGACAGAGAAAACACCGGGGAGCTGTTTTTT. This sequence encodes CASGPRDRENTGELFF.

V gene TRBV27 combines with J gene TRBJ1-5; no reliable D call. Germline CDR1 is MNHEY and CDR2 is SMNVEV (reference sequence). The V end was cut by 0 bases, the J end by 2 bases, with 5 bases between. The CDR3 has 14 residues. CDR3 nucleotides: TGTGCCAGCAGTTTATCAGGAGGCAATCAGCCCCAGCATTTT. This encodes CASSLSGGNQPQHF.

This chain connects TRBV24-1 to TRBJ2-7; no clear D gene. Trimming cost V 5 bases and J 4 bases, with 14 bases left between them. The CDR3 loop spans 14 amino acids. Germline CDR1 KGHDR, CDR2 SFDVKD. The CDR3, as DNA: TGTGCCACCAGTGCCGCGGCCAGACCTTACGAGCAGTACTTC. Its translation is CATSAAARPYEQYF.

The chain joins TRBV7-2 to TRBJ2-3, with D possibly TRBD2 on 7 matching bases. This CDR3 has 15 residues. Germline lookup yields CDR1 SGHTA and CDR2 FQGNSA. Trimming pared 3 bases from V and 5 bases from J, leaving 15 bases between. The CDR3 coding sequence is TGTGCCAGCAGCTTGGGAGGGAGGGGGATAGATACGCAGTATTTT. This encodes CASSLGGRGIDTQYF.

The chain is built from TRBV12-3 or TRBV12-4 and TRBJ2-7, with D possibly TRBD2 on 5 matching bases. V lost 5 bases, J lost 2 bases, and 10 bases lay in between. The CDR3 has 13 amino acids. The chain's CDR3 is CASSPAEAYEQYF. As DNA, the CDR3 is TGTGCCAGCAGTCCCGCGGAGGCCTACGAGCAGTACTTC.

Comment on this clone: Likely a read error: the CDR3 ends without its conserved phenylalanine or tryptophan. No DNA is shown, since the ends of the CDR3 on it are uncertain; the CDR3 is the one TCRdb lists. The V and J genes are TRBV7-8 and TRBJ2-7; the table's D call, TRBD1, has no DNA check behind it. The germline V gene encodes CDR1 SGHVS and CDR2 FQNEAQ. The CDR3 length equals 13 residues, ends included. CDR3 sequence reads: CASSLETGFVKAL.

The rearrangement uses TRBV27 and TRBJ1-5; 7 bases match TRBD1. This CDR3 contains 14 residues. Germline V gives CDR1 MNHEY, CDR2 SMNVEV (reference sequence). J gave up 6 bases and V 4 bases, and 6 bases lay outside the gene matches. The CDR3 sequence: CASSSGGWGQPQHF. In DNA form, the CDR3 reads TGTGCCAGCAGTTCAGGGGGATGGGGTCAGCCCCAGCATTTT.

The chain recombines TRBV12-5 with TRBJ2-2; D is possibly TRBD2 (6 bases). The germline V and J ends were trimmed by 3 bases and 6 bases, with 20 bases remaining between them. Germline-derived CDR1 and CDR2 are LGHNT and FRNRAP. CDR3 length equals 17 residues. CDR3 sequence (DNA): TGTGCTAGTGGTTTTTCCGGGAGCCGCCTTAGGGCCGGGGAGCTGTTTTTT. Its translation: CASGFSGSRLRAGELFF.

CDR3: CASSADWSSYNEQFF. CDR3 DNA: TGTGCCAGCAGTGCCGATTGGAGCTCCTACAATGAGCAGTTCTTC. The chain combines TRBV27 with TRBJ2-1; D remains ambiguous. The CDR3 length is 15 residues. From germline, CDR1 is MNHEY and CDR2 SMNVEV (reference sequence). Trimming removed 5 bases at V and 0 bases at J, with 11 bases between.